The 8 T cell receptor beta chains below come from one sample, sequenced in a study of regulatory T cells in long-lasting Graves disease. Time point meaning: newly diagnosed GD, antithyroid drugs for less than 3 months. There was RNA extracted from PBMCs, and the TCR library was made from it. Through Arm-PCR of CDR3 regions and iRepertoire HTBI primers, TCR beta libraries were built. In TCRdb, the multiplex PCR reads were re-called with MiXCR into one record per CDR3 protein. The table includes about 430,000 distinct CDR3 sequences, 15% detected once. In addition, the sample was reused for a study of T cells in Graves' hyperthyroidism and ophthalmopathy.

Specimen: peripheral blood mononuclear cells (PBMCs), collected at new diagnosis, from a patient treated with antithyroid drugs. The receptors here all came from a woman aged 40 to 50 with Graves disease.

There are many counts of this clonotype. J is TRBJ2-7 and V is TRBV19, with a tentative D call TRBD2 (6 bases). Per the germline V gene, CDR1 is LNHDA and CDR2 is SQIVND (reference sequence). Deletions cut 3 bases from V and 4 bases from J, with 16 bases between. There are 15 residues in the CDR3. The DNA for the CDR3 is TGTGCCAGTAGTATTCGCGGCGGGAAAAATTACGAGCAGTACTTC. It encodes CASSIRGGKNYEQYF.

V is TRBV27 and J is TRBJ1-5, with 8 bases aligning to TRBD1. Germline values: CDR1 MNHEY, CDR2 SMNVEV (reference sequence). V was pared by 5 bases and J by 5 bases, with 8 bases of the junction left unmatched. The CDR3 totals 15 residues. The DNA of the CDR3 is TGTGCCAGCAGTCCTGTTACAGGGGGGGATCAGCCCCAGCATTTT. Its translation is CASSPVTGGDQPQHF.

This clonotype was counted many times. CDR3 in DNA: TGTGCCAGCAGCCCCCACTCGACTAGCGGGAGTGCAGATACGCAGTATTTT. This translates into CASSPHSTSGSADTQYF. J is TRBJ2-3 and V is TRBV6-1; TRBD2 matches at 12 bases. The CDR3 runs to 17 residues. Trimming cost V 6 bases and J 4 bases; bases outside gene matches: 11. Germline V gene data show CDR1 as MNHNS and CDR2 as SASEGT.

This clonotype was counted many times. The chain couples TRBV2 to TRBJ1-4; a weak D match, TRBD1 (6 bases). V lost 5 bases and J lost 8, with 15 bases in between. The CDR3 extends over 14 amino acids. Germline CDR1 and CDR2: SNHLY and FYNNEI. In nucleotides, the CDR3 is TGTGCCAGCAGTTCCGGGACAACCCGCGAAAAACTGTTTTTT. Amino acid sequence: CASSSGTTREKLFF.

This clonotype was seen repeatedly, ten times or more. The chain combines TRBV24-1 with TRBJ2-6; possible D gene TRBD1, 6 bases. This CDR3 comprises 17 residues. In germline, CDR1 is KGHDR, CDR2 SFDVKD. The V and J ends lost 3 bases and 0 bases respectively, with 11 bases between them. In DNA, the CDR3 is TGTGCCACCAGTGATAAGGACAGAAACTCTGGGGCCAACGTCCTGACTTTC. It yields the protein CATSDKDRNSGANVLTF.

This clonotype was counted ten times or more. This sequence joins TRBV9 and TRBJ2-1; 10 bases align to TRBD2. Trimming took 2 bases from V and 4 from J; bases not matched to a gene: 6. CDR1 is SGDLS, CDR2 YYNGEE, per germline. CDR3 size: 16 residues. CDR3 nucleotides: TGTGCCAGCAGCGTTGGACTAGCGGCTAGGTACAATGAGCAGTTCTTC. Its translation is CASSVGLAARYNEQFF.

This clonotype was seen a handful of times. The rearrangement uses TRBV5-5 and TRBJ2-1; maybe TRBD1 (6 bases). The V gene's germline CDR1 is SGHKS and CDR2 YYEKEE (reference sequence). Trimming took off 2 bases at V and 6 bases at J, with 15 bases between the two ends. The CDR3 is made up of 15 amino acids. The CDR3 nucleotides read TGTGCCAGCAGCTTCCCTCTGAGGGGGACCAATGAGCAGTTCTTC. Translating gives CASSFPLRGTNEQFF.

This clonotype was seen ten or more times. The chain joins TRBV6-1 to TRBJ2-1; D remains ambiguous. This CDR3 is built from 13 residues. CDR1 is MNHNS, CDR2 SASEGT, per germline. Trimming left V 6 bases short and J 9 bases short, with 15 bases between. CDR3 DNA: TGTGCCAGCAGAAGTTTACTCGGCAGTGAGCAGTTCTTC. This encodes CASRSLLGSEQFF.